A selection of T cell receptor beta chains follows, all from one sample in a study of OX40 agonist ivuxolimab in advanced cancers. The method was immunoSEQ multiplex PCR; TCRdb's version includes in-frame clones alone and lacks a portion of them. The sample lists about 110,000 clones; roughly nine tenths were seen once. The input for sequencing was CD4+ or CD8+ T cells sorted from blood, taken in a trial of the OX40 agonist ivuxolimab. These receptors were collected from an adult with an advanced solid tumor such as melanoma, head and neck, liver or kidney cancer. Each CDR3 is given without its conserved first and last residue.

j_call cdr3_length v_call cdr3_aa
TRBJ1-1 11 TRBV4-1 ASSQDNRFEAF
TRBJ1-6 13 TRBV4-2 ASSQDRTDNSPLH
TRBJ2-1 16 TRBV5-4 ASSQESSGGPDTNEQF
TRBJ1-1 11 TRBV19 ASGQGNVFGAF
TRBJ1-1 12 TRBV28 ASSLGNSLAEAF
TRBJ1-2 13 TRBV4-3 ASSQEGTGSNGYT
TRBJ1-1 10 TRBV7-8 ASSLQNTEAF
TRBJ1-2 11 TRBV27 ASSYQRGYGYT
TRBJ1-1 12 TRBV19 ASSIGRTNTEAF
TRBJ1-2 13 TRBV9 ASSGVGHNNYGYT
TRBJ2-1 12 TRBV4-3 ASSAARQGDEQF
TRBJ1-6 13 TRBV6-5 ASRVHGTENSPLH
TRBJ2-1 12 TRBV11-2 ASSPSPTYNEQF
TRBJ2-3 12 TRBV12-5 ASGSWTSLDTQY
TRBJ1-4 13 TRBV30 AWSTRTGFNEKLF
TRBJ2-5 13 TRBV5-4 ASSLGRGDRETQY
TRBJ2-3 14 TRBV28 ASTLGGGWGTDTQY
TRBJ2-7 13 TRBV6-1 ASREFQQTGYEQY
TRBJ1-1 11 TRBV7-3 ASSSQGNTEAF
TRBJ1-3 11 TRBV4-2 ASSQDQGGSIY
TRBJ1-2 12 TRBV6-1 ASSEGQGVYGYT
TRBJ2-1 10 TRBV28 AIAGRVNEQF
TRBJ2-3 14 TRBV14 ASSQKWGDYTDTQY
TRBJ2-3 10 TRBV7-9 ASSLDRGTQY
TRBJ2-3 14 TRBV18 ASSLGGRAYADTQY
TRBJ2-3 13 TRBV7-2 ASSPQTGPAYTQY
TRBJ1-2 11 TRBV30 AWDDRGVYGYT
TRBJ2-1 13 TRBV19 ASESGDRASDEQF
TRBJ1-5 16 TRBV4-1 ASSQDSGGPYSNQPQH
TRBJ1-5 13 TRBV4-2 ASSRDGQFNQPQH
TRBJ2-1 15 TRBV19 ASSSRTGSGAYNEQF
TRBJ2-3 13 TRBV4-2 ASSQEGQGTDTQY
TRBJ2-5 13 TRBV4-3 ASSQESYDEETQY
TRBJ1-4 13 TRBV30 AWSDIYELNEKLF
TRBJ2-1 11 TRBV6-1 ASSFSIYNEQF
TRBJ2-7 13 TRBV5-4 ASSLTDRGLYEQY
TRBJ2-5 14 TRBV5-4 ASSGLAGDWQETQY
TRBJ2-5 11 TRBV4-3 ASSRDLQETQY
TRBJ1-3 10 TRBV5-5 ASSLVGNTIY
TRBJ1-2 13 TRBV19 ASSVGQGLEDGYT
TRBJ2-3 9 TRBV20-1 SGSVTDTQY
TRBJ1-1 13 TRBV5-1 ASSWDGTAKPEAF
TRBJ2-3 20 TRBV12-2 ASRRSNDMRGRRPGTTDTQY
TRBJ1-3 15 TRBV9 ASSLQGGGFSGNTIY
TRBJ1-3 13 TRBV19 ASSMRQDSGNTIY
TRBJ2-7 14 TRBV18 ASSPPKGQGPYEQY
TRBJ1-1 11 TRBV28 ASSFRWSDEAF